The 26 T cell receptor beta chains below all came from one sample that was sequenced in a study of OX40 agonist ivuxolimab in advanced cancers. Assay used: immunoSEQ multiplex PCR; TCRdb lists only in-frame clones, some missing. Of some 150,000 clones listed, around 93% are singletons. The sequences come from CD4+ or CD8+ T cells sorted from blood, collected in a trial of the OX40 agonist ivuxolimab. The receptors shown here come from an adult with an advanced solid tumor such as melanoma, head and neck, liver or kidney cancer.

Only a few counts were recorded for this clone. The chain is built from TRBV30 and TRBJ1-5; the D gene is possibly TRBD1 (5 bases). The length of the CDR3 is 15 residues. V was clipped by 1 base and J by 2 bases, with 12 bases between them. Germline V gene sequence: CDR1 GTSNPN, CDR2 SVGIG (reference sequence). As DNA, the CDR3 is TGTGCCTGGAGTGCGGGACTCCGAGGCAATCAGCCCCAGCATTTT. It translates to CAWSAGLRGNQPQHF.

On this clone: The same CDR3 arises from other DNA sequences in this sample as well. This chain uses TRBV18 with TRBJ2-7; D is unresolved. From germline, CDR1 is KGHSH and CDR2 LQKENI. The CDR3 length is 11 residues. V was trimmed by 3 bases and J by 3 bases, leaving 3 bases between them. CDR3 residues: CASSPLYEQYF. The CDR3 DNA follows: TGTGCCAGCTCACCTCTCTACGAGCAGTACTTC.

The chain carries TRBV15 and TRBJ2-1, with D unresolved. With 0 bases removed from V and 5 bases from J, the gap between germline ends came to 11 bases. From germline, CDR1 is LNHNV and CDR2 YYDKDF (reference sequence). This CDR3 is 15 amino acids long. The CDR3 loop reads CATSRDRLYDNEQFF. The CDR3 DNA reads TGTGCCACCAGCAGAGATCGTTTATATGACAATGAGCAGTTCTTC.

V usage is TRBV5-6 and J usage is TRBJ1-4; 9 bases are shared with TRBD1. Germline CDR1 is SGHDT and CDR2 is YYEEEE. This CDR3 region has 16 residues. V gave up 3 bases and J gave up 4 bases; unmatched junction bases: 7. Here the CDR3 reads CASSYWRTGVNEKLFF. CDR3 DNA: TGTGCCAGCAGCTACTGGCGGACAGGGGTTAATGAAAAACTGTTTTTT.

The genes are TRBV6-5 and TRBJ1-2; weak D call: TRBD1 (6 bases). Trimming stripped 0 bases from V and 8 bases from J, with 19 bases between. This CDR3 contains 16 residues. Germline assignment: CDR1 MNHEY and CDR2 SVGAGI. CDR3 DNA sequence: TGTGCCAGCAGTTACTCCCATCGGGGGGCAATAGGGGGCTACACCTTC. This encodes CASSYSHRGAIGGYTF.

This chain joins TRBV11-1 and TRBJ2-6; possibly TRBD2 for D (5 bases). Trimming removed 5 bases at V and 0 bases at J, with 8 bases between. The CDR3 has 15 amino acids. The germline CDR1 and CDR2 sequences are SGHAT and FQDESV (reference sequence). For the CDR3, the DNA is TGTGCCAGCAGCCCGGGAAGCTCTGGGGCCAACGTCCTGACTTTC. This translates into CASSPGSSGANVLTF.

The DNA for the CDR3 is TGTGCCAGCAGCCGCCGACCAGGGGAGCCCCAGCATTTT. Protein sequence: CASSRRPGEPQHF. The genes are TRBV2 and TRBJ1-5; possible D gene TRBD1, 6 bases. The V and J ends lost 6 bases and 8 bases respectively, with 14 bases between them. Germline V gene lookup returns CDR1 SNHLY and CDR2 FYNNEI. The CDR3 covers 13 residues.

This clone was recorded a few times. V gene TRBV25-1 combines with J gene TRBJ2-4; possibly TRBD2 for D (7 bases). The germline gives CDR1 MGHDK, CDR2 SYGVNS. V dropped 7 bases and J dropped 1 base, with 23 bases sitting between them. The CDR3 has 18 amino acids. CDR3 nucleotide sequence: TGTGCCAGCACGGATCCTGGTCGGGGGGCTTTGGCCAAAAACATTCAGTACTTC. Protein product: CASTDPGRGALAKNIQYF.

This rearrangement joins TRBV11-3 to TRBJ2-3, with TRBD1 matching 11 bases. The CDR3 contains 15 residues. Germline V CDR1 and CDR2: SGHNT, YENEEA. J lost 4 bases, V lost 6 bases, and 6 bases had no gene match. The CDR3 coding sequence is TGTGCCAGCAGTTTCGGACAGGGGGCAGCAGATACGCAGTATTTT. Its translation: CASSFGQGAADTQYF.

The CDR3 nucleotides read TGTGCCAGCAGTTATAGACGGTCGAACTCCTACAATGAGCAGTTCTTC. This gives the protein CASSYRRSNSYNEQFF. The rearrangement joins TRBV21-1 to TRBJ2-1. TRBV21-1 is assigned pseudogene status. The CDR3 extends over 16 amino acids.

DNA of the CDR3: TGTGCCACCTCCCCCCAGGGAGTCAACACTGAAGCTTTCTTT. It codes for CATSPQGVNTEAFF. The rearrangement joins TRBV19 to TRBJ1-1, with TRBD1 as a possible D gene (5 bases). Trimming shortened V by 10 bases and J by 2 bases, and 17 bases separated the two germline ends. Germline-derived CDR1 and CDR2 are LNHDA and SQIVND (reference sequence). The CDR3 contains 14 residues.

This clone has a handful of counts. The chain links TRBV27 to TRBJ1-1; maybe TRBD1 (6 bases). The CDR3 extends over 14 amino acids. Germline assignment: CDR1 MNHEY and CDR2 SMNVEV (reference sequence). V was trimmed by 6 bases and J by 0 bases, leaving 11 bases between them. The CDR3 DNA is TGTGCCAGCAGGAGACAGGAGATGAACACTGAAGCTTTCTTT. Protein product: CASRRQEMNTEAFF.

The chain uses TRBV21-1 and TRBJ1-4. TRBV21-1 counts as a pseudogene. This CDR3 region has 14 residues. CDR3 protein: CASSLTGLNEKLFF. The CDR3, as DNA: TGTGCCAGCAGCCTAACGGGTCTTAATGAAAAACTGTTTTTT.

The chain is built from TRBV19 and TRBJ2-7, with 11 positions matching TRBD1. This CDR3 has 16 amino acids. The germline gives CDR1 LNHDA, CDR2 SQIVND (reference sequence). The V gene end was trimmed by 3 bases and the J gene end by 7 bases; junction bases not matched to a gene: 11. The chain's CDR3 is CASSIVPGQGAREQYF. The CDR3 coding sequence is TGTGCCAGTAGTATTGTCCCCGGACAGGGGGCGCGGGAGCAGTACTTC.

This chain connects TRBV11-2 to TRBJ2-7, with 7 bases matching TRBD2. The CDR3 is 12 amino acids. J gave up 3 bases and V 8 bases, and 4 bases lay outside the gene matches. From germline, CDR1 is SGHAT and CDR2 FQNNGV. The CDR3 loop is CASSPGGYEQYF. In DNA, the CDR3 is TGTGCCAGCTCGCCGGGGGGCTACGAGCAGTACTTC. Full variable domain (rest looked up from reference TRBV11-2 and TRBJ2-7): EAGVAQSPRYKIIEKRQSVAFWCNPISGHATLYWYQQILGQGPKLLIQFQNNGVVDDSQLPKDRFSAERLKGVDSTLKIQPAKLEDSAVYLCASSPGGYEQYFGPGTRLTVT.

The chain is built from TRBV6-5 and TRBJ1-3, with 7 bases aligning to TRBD1. The CDR3 sequence is 16 residues long. V dropped 4 bases and J dropped 8; count of bases not matched to a gene: 14. CDR1 and CDR2 from the germline V gene are MNHEY and SVGAGI. CDR3: CASSSYRGLKRDTIYF. CDR3 DNA sequence: TGTGCCAGCAGTTCCTACAGGGGACTTAAAAGGGACACCATATATTTT.

The chain has TRBV6-5 and TRBJ1-6; D ambiguous. V lost 6 bases and J lost 8, with 14 bases in between. CDR1 is MNHEY and CDR2 is SVGAGI in the germline V gene. CDR3 size: 14 residues. The DNA of the CDR3 is TGTGCCAGCAGAAACGACTCTCCTTATTCACCCCTCCACTTT. It is translated as CASRNDSPYSPLHF.

The chain joins TRBV11-2 to TRBJ2-3; 7 bases fit TRBD2. V lost 0 bases to trimming and J lost 1 base; unmatched junction nucleotides: 7. This CDR3 is 17 amino acids long. Looked up from germline, CDR1 is SGHAT and CDR2 is FQNNGV. The CDR3 loop reads CASSLDGAGLGTDTQYF. Here the CDR3 DNA reads TGTGCCAGCAGCTTAGATGGAGCGGGATTGGGCACAGATACGCAGTATTTT.

V usage is TRBV6-5 and J usage is TRBJ1-4; D ambiguous. Germline loops: CDR1 MNHEY, CDR2 SVGAGI. Trimming stripped 5 bases from V and 7 bases from J, with 14 bases between. The CDR3 is 14 residues long. Here the CDR3 reads CASSHVPGFEKLFF. The CDR3 nucleotides read TGTGCCAGCAGTCATGTTCCGGGTTTTGAAAAACTGTTTTTT.

The rearrangement links TRBV28 to TRBJ1-3; 8 nucleotides align to TRBD1. In germline, CDR1 is MDHEN, CDR2 SYDVKM. This CDR3 has 15 residues. J was trimmed by 2 bases and V by 5 bases; bases with no gene match: 5. CDR3 protein: CASSPGGTTGNTIYF. In nucleotides, the CDR3 is TGTGCCAGCAGTCCAGGGGGCACTACTGGAAACACCATATATTTT.

This clone showed up just once. V and J are TRBV27 and TRBJ2-2, with 8 positions matching TRBD1. Germline CDR1 is MNHEY and CDR2 is SMNVEV (reference sequence). Unmatched junction bases numbered 7, after V lost 2 bases and J lost 5 bases. This CDR3 is 16 amino acids long. The chain's CDR3 is CASSLVRTGTTGELFF. For the CDR3, the DNA is TGTGCCAGCAGTTTAGTTAGGACAGGGACGACCGGGGAGCTGTTTTTT.

The J gene is TRBJ1-1, the V gene TRBV4-3; D is perhaps TRBD1 (5 bases). The length of the CDR3 is 16 residues. V dropped 0 bases and J dropped 0 bases, with 11 bases sitting between them. Germline CDR1 reads LGHNA; CDR2 reads YSLEER. In DNA, the CDR3 is TGCGCCAGCAGCCAAGAAGCTCGGGGGGTGAACACTGAAGCTTTCTTT. Amino acids: CASSQEARGVNTEAFF.

This rearrangement joins TRBV29-1 to TRBJ1-2, with D unclear. Germline V gene sequence: CDR1 SQVTM, CDR2 ANQGSEA. V lost 4 bases, J lost 0 bases, and 15 bases lay in between. The CDR3 length is 15 residues. Here the CDR3 DNA reads TGCAGCGTTGGGCAGGCTGCGATAGCTAACTATGGCTACACCTTC. It specifies CSVGQAAIANYGYTF.

Worth noting for this clone: The sample holds other DNA sequences that translate to the same CDR3. The chain couples TRBV7-2 to TRBJ1-2, with 7 bases fitting TRBD1. CDR3 size: 13 residues. Trimming at V came to 5 bases and at J to 2 bases, leaving 2 bases not matched to a gene. Germline CDR1 and CDR2: SGHTA and FQGNSA. The CDR3 sequence is CASSPDRNYGYTF. CDR3 nucleotides: TGTGCCAGCAGCCCGGACAGGAACTATGGCTACACCTTC.

The CDR3 DNA reads as TGTGCCAGCAGCCTGAGCTCCTACGAGCAGTACTTC. The encoded protein is CASSLSSYEQYF. The chain combines TRBV9 with TRBJ2-7; no definite D call. The length of the CDR3 is 12 residues. Germline V gene lookup returns CDR1 SGDLS and CDR2 YYNGEE. The ends were cut back, 4 bases at V and 0 bases at J, with 5 bases in the middle.

V and J are TRBV19 and TRBJ2-7; maybe TRBD1 (5 bases). Trimming shortened V by 4 bases and J by 2 bases, and 21 bases separated the two germline ends. The CDR3 runs 17 residues. Germline V gives CDR1 LNHDA, CDR2 SQIVND (reference sequence). CDR3 sequence reads: CASSNPSQSRVPYEQYF. Here the CDR3 DNA reads TGTGCCAGTAGTAACCCCAGTCAGAGCAGGGTCCCCTACGAGCAGTACTTC.